Sequencing of this T cell receptor beta chain was carried out in a study of blood T cell repertoires in COVID-19. Study information: Sites across the United States, Italy and Spain contributed samples from acute and convalescent COVID-19. PBMCs, B-cell-depleted T cells, or T cells provided the cDNA or gDNA that made up the material.

Profiling relied on immunoSEQ multiplex PCR, and the TCRdb table lists in-frame clones only, not all of them. The repertoire holds approximately 80,000 clones, with about four fifths as singletons. As for this clone: The same CDR3 can be traced to other DNA sequences in this sample.

The CDR3 consists of 13 residues. Germline lookup yields CDR1 KGHSH and CDR2 LQKENI. The V gene end was trimmed by 5 bases and the J gene end by 4 bases; junction bases not matched to a gene: 3. Sequencing was done on a sample of peripheral blood. The chain employs TRBV18 and TRBJ1-1; TRBD1 aligns across 8 bases. This clonotype originated in a woman in her 70s with acute or convalescent COVID-19. CDR3: CASSGQGGTEAFF. The CDR3 nucleotides read TGTGCCAGCTCAGGACAGGGTGGCACTGAAGCTTTCTTT.